This T cell receptor (beta chain) originates from a study of blood T cell repertoires in COVID-19 (dated by TCRdb to about 2020). A note on the overall study: The collaborator samples originated in the United States, Italy and Spain and spanned the acute and convalescent phases of COVID-19. The prospective study material was composed of cDNA or gDNA derived from T cells, B-cell-depleted T cells, or PBMCs. Subjects who had been exposed to COVID-19, were actively infected with it, or had recovered from it provided the deeply sampled blood TCRbeta repertoires that made up the dataset. The repertoires were made available in a free public database intended to serve as a resource for research on the immune response to SARS-CoV-2. The samples were drawn from the first 160 participants of the ongoing ImmuneRACE study and from 1,254 subjects provided by 6 global collaborators. A de-identified subject ID, COVID-19 status, age in years and sex were almost always included in the sample metadata. Where HLA class I and class II types were available, the types were taken from metadata supplied by the sample provider, not from assay-based typing. Results the study describes overall, beyond this receptor: Clinical and demographic metadata were provided uncurated, with the amount varying by source and participant.

Collaborating institutions collected whole blood in K2EDTA tubes following their own protocols. Collaborator samples were shipped for TCRbeta analysis as frozen whole blood, isolated PBMCs, or DNA extracted from either sample type. About this clone: The antigen this receptor binds is unknown. Base qualities are not provided; no much larger clone lies one nucleotide away.

Inclusive of the bounding cysteine and phenylalanine, the CDR3 is 13 residues long. The read is trimmed to its CDR3 DNA, 39 bases read in frame from base 1. V and J are truncated by 3 bases and 4 bases respectively, leaving an intervening sequence of 7 bases. TCRbeta CDR3 regions were amplified from genomic DNA by means of the immunoSEQ Assay, a bias-controlled multiplex PCR. From the authors' description of their analysis: The number of nucleated cells in each sample was estimated by amplification of reference gene primers within the assay. Sequence reads were collapsed and filtered to measure the absolute abundance of every unique TCRbeta CDR3 rearrangement. For each sample, productive Simpson clonality was calculated as the square root of Simpson's diversity index over productive rearrangements. Held by TCRdb, this immuneACCESS table contains in-frame sequences only and omits some clones. Under half of the omission traces to an unresolved V gene where checked; the cause of the rest is unknown. The D gene and trimming were derived from the DNA, and the V and J assignments and clone size from that table. The sample table lists roughly 65,000 clones, around 83% of them with a count of one. The leading ten clones occupy 3.5% to 5% of the sample.

Sequencing used peripheral blood. The TCR sequence derives from a man aged 50 to 59 with acute or convalescent COVID-19. The chain links TRBV12-3 or TRBV12-4 with TRBJ1-3; the D gene identity is not certain. The CDR3 protein: CASSFGGGNTIYF. The DNA sequence follows: TGTGCCAGCAGTTTTGGCGGAGGAAACACCATATATTTT.